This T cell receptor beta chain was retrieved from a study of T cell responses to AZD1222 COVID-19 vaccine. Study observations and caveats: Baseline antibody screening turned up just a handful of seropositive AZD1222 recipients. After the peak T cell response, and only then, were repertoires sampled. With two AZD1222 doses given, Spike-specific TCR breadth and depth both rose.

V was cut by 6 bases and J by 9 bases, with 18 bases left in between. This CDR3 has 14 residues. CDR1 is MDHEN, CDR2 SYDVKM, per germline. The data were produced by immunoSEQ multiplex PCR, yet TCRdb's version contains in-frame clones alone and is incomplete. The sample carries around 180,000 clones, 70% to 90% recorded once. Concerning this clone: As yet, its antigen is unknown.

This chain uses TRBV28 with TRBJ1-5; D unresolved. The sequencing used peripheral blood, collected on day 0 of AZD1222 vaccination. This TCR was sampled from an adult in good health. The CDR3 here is CASSSQPRNTPQHF. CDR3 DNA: TGTGCCAGCAGCTCCCAGCCTCGCAATACGCCCCAGCATTTT.